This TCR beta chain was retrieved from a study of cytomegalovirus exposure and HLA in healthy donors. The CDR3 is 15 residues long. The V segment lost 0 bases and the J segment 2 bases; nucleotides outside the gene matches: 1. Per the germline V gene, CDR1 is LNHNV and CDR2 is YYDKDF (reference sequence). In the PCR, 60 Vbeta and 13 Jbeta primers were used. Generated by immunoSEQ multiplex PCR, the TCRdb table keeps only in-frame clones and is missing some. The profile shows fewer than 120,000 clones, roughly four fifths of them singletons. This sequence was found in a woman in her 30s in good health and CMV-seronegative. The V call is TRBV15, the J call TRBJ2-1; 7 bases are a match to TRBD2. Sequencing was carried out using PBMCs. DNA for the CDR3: TGTGCCACCAGCAGAGATCGGGGGGCCTACAATGAGCAGTTCTTC. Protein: CATSRDRGAYNEQFF.